This T cell receptor (beta chain) appears in the sequencing data of a study of identical twins' blood T cells. About the study: Around 51 million reads covered about six alpha-chain and about six beta-chain libraries.

The three twin pairs were reared together, likely meeting the same infections. This clonotype has a count of ten or more. TCRdb analysed the 5' RACE reads with MiXCR anew, one entry per CDR3 protein. The profile shows fewer than 450,000 distinct CDR3 sequences, 28% of them singletons. Germline CDR1 reads SGDLS; CDR2 reads YYNGEE. This CDR3 comprises 16 residues. Trimming took off 2 bases at V and 2 bases at J, with 15 bases between the two ends. The sequenced sample consisted of PBMCs. V is TRBV9 and J is TRBJ2-3, with D possibly being TRBD2 (5 bases). The TCR originated in a woman between 18 and 55 years old in good health. The CDR3 nucleotides are TGTGCCAGCAGCGTCCAACGGACTTACCACACAGATACGCAGTATTTT. It specifies CASSVQRTYHTDTQYF.